This TCR beta chain comes out of a study of T cells in Graves' hyperthyroidism and ophthalmopathy. This clonotype was found a few times. Amplification of TCR beta CDR3 regions was performed using RNA transcripts as template. First-round RT-PCR targeting the TCR CDR3 was performed with the HTBI primer set. TCRdb ran MiXCR on the multiplex PCR reads and lists one entry per CDR3 protein. The sample contains 700,000 or so distinct CDR3 sequences, around 15% of which appear only once. Germline V gives CDR1 SGHDN, CDR2 FVKESK. The CDR3 has 14 amino acids. V was clipped by 5 bases and J by 10 bases, with 17 bases between them. Graves' hyperthyroidism qualified as stable when ophthalmopathy did not progress within 18 months.

This receptor was obtained from a man between 18 and 35 years old with Graves' hyperthyroidism. Material: blood. This chain joins TRBV14 and TRBJ1-4; D may be TRBD1 (5 bases). The chain's CDR3 is CASSENQGGGKLFF. The CDR3 DNA follows: TGTGCCAGCAGCGAAAATCAAGGCGGGGGAAAACTGTTTTTT.